This T cell receptor beta chain was found in a study of T cells in women clearing cervical HPV infection. Study-wide context: Only a few women had HLA typing results available.

Some clones are missing from TCRdb's copy, which holds only in-frame ones; the method was immunoSEQ multiplex PCR. The sample data list approximately 41,000 clones. As for this clone: Read data end 3 residues before the CDR3 end; the end is taken from the germline J gene.

V lost 4 bases to trimming and J lost 0 bases, with 15 bases between them. The CDR3 is made up of 16 amino acids. Germline V CDR1 and CDR2: SGHRS, YFSETQ. All participants had a single incident cervical HPV16 infection, and prevalent HPV16 infections were excluded. MY09/MY11 PCR detected cervical HPV DNA; dot-blot assigned genotypes. Material for sequencing was blood buffy coat. This sequence originates from a woman between 18 and 69 years old with a cervical HPV16 infection that either progressed to CIN3+ or cleared (not recorded which). V usage is TRBV5-1 and J usage is TRBJ2-3; a possible D gene is TRBD2 (6 bases). The sequenced CDR3 bases are TGCGCCAGCAGCCTTAGGACTACGTCTAGCACAGATACG. This sequence encodes CASSLRTTSSTDT. The CDR3 reads in full as CASSLRTTSSTDTQYF.